Listed here are 9 T cell receptor beta chains from one sample, sequenced in a study of T cell repertoires and leukemia-associated antigens. Via MiXCR, TCRdb re-called the 5' RACE reads, giving one row per CDR3 protein. This sample yields 10,000 to 15,000 distinct CDR3 sequences, of which about 40% are seen a single time; roughly 33% belongs to the top ten. Their cognate antigens are unknown. Sequencing was performed on CD3+ T cells sorted from blood and cultured. Receptors originate from a female donor in good health.

The CDR3, as DNA: TGTGCCAGCAGTTCCACCCGCCAAGAGACCCAGTACTTC. It codes for CASSSTRQETQYF. The chain recombines TRBV6-5 with TRBJ2-5; no definite D call. V lost 4 bases and J 1 base, leaving 7 bases between the germline ends. The germline V gene encodes CDR1 MNHEY and CDR2 SVGAGI. The CDR3 spans 13 residues.

On this clonotype itself: An end of the junction differs from the germline gene, which may be a read error. This sequence joins TRBV15 and TRBJ2-1; D ambiguous. Germline-derived CDR1 and CDR2 are LNHNV and YYDKDF (reference sequence). The length of the CDR3 is 16 residues. DNA of the CDR3: TGTGCCACCAGCAGAGATTATAGCTCCTCCCACGATGAGCGGTTCTTC. It translates to CATSRDYSSSHDERFF. Complete variable domain (other parts from reference TRBV15 and TRBJ2-1): DAMVIQNPRYQVTQFGKPVTLSCSQTLNHNVMYWYQQKSSQAPKLLFHYYDKDFNNEADTPDNFQSRRPNTSFCFLDIRSPGLGDTAMYLCATSRDYSSSHDERFFGPGTRLTVL.

This clonotype qualifies as medium-sized. V is TRBV12-3 or TRBV12-4 and J is TRBJ1-5, with a tentative D call TRBD1 (5 bases). V lost 2 bases to trimming and J lost 5 bases, with 13 bases between them. The CDR3 has 15 residues. The CDR3: CASSLRDALYQPQHF. As DNA, the CDR3 is TGTGCCAGCAGTTTAAGGGACGCCCTATATCAGCCCCAGCATTTT.

This clonotype was detected a few times. The chain recombines TRBV12-3 or TRBV12-4 with TRBJ2-1; TRBD2 matches 11 bases. The CDR3 length is 12 residues. The trim removed 5 bases at V and 12 bases at J, leaving 3 bases unmatched. CDR3 nucleotides: TGTGCCAGCAGTACTCTAGCGGGAGGGCAGTTCTTC. Translated: CASSTLAGGQFF.

By sample share, this clonotype is medium-sized. The junction differs from germline at one of its ends, possibly a read error. This rearrangement joins TRBV2 to TRBJ2-1; TRBD2 matches at 10 bases. The CDR3 runs to 15 residues. Germline values: CDR1 SNHLY, CDR2 FYNNEI. The CDR3 nucleotides are TGCGCTTATAAAAGGGCTAGCGGGAGTGCCAATGAGCAGTTCTTC. Translation gives CAYKRASGSANEQFF. Supplemented by reference TRBV2 and TRBJ2-1, the full variable domain reads EPEVTQTPSHQVTQMGQEVILRCVPISNHLYFYWYRQILGQKVEFLVSFYNNEISEKSEIFDDQFSVERPDGSNFTLKIRSTKLEDSAMYFCAYKRASGSANEQFFGPGTRLTVL.

The chain is built from TRBV20-1 and TRBJ2-5, with 9 bases identical to TRBD2. V gave up 7 bases and J gave up 1 base; unmatched junction bases: 4. In germline, CDR1 is DFQATT, CDR2 SNEGSKA (reference sequence). The CDR3 covers 13 residues. The CDR3 DNA follows: TGCAGTGTTAGCGGGAGAGGCCAAGAGACCCAGTACTTC. Translating gives CSVSGRGQETQYF.

Judged by abundance, this clonotype is large (0.1 to 1%). This sequence joins TRBV4-1 and TRBJ1-2; 7 bases fit TRBD1. J lost 7 bases, V lost 4 bases, and 15 bases had no gene match. The CDR3 extends over 16 amino acids. CDR1 MGHRA and CDR2 YSYEKL come from the germline V gene. CDR3 nucleotide sequence: TGCGCCAGCAGCCGATCGGACAGGCCTTTAGAGGGTGGCTACACCTTC. It codes for CASSRSDRPLEGGYTF.

The chain joins TRBV27 to TRBJ2-1, with D maybe TRBD1 (6 bases). Trimming stripped 3 bases from V and 2 bases from J, with 11 bases between. The CDR3 covers 15 residues. Germline V gene data show CDR1 as MNHEY and CDR2 as SMNVEV (reference sequence). The CDR3 sequence: CASSFSAGAYNEQFF. The CDR3 DNA sequence: TGTGCCAGCAGTTTTTCGGCAGGGGCCTACAATGAGCAGTTCTTC.

This clonotype was observed a handful of times. This chain links TRBV5-1 with TRBJ2-1; D may be TRBD2 (6 bases). The ends were cut back, 4 bases at V and 4 bases at J, with 15 bases in the middle. The CDR3 contains 15 residues. Germline V CDR1 and CDR2: SGHRS, YFSETQ. CDR3 protein: CASSPGEGLYNEQFF. DNA for the CDR3: TGCGCCAGCAGCCCGGGAGAGGGGCTGTACAATGAGCAGTTCTTC.